These 7 T cell receptor beta chains share one sample of origin, sequenced in a study of blood T cells in healthy people across ages. Primed by a sample-barcoded 5' primer and a J-beta primer mix, a second PCR proceeded for roughly 6 to 12 cycles. TCRdb reprocessed the 5' RACE reads via MiXCR and lists one record per CDR3 protein. The data show fewer than 2,000,000 distinct CDR3 sequences, more than 35% seen once. Sequenced sample: blood. All receptors come from a human donor in good health.

This clonotype was seen more than once but under ten times. J is TRBJ1-2 and V is TRBV24-1; maybe TRBD1 (5 bases). With 4 bases removed from V and 11 bases from J, the gap between germline ends came to 16 bases. This CDR3 has 13 amino acids. The germline V gene encodes CDR1 KGHDR and CDR2 SFDVKD. CDR3 DNA: TGTGCCACCAGTGACATCCAGGACACCACTTACACCTTC. This codes for CATSDIQDTTYTF.

This sequence joins TRBV12-5 and TRBJ2-1; D not resolved. V gave up 9 bases and J gave up 8 bases, with 11 bases separating them. Germline CDR1 is LGHNT and CDR2 is FRNRAP. The CDR3 totals 11 residues. CDR3: CASLLLYEQFF. CDR3 DNA: TGTGCTAGCCTACTTTTATATGAGCAGTTCTTC. Full variable domain (rest looked up from reference TRBV12-5 and TRBJ2-1): DARVTQTPRHKVTEMGQEVTMRCQPILGHNTVFWYRQTMMQGLELLAYFRNRAPLDDSGMPKDRFSAEMPDATLATLKIQPSEPRDSAVYFCASLLLYEQFFGPGTRLTVL.

This clonotype was counted a few times. Written as DNA, the CDR3 is TGTGCCAGCTCACTCACGACAGGGGGCGGCAATCAGCCCCAGCATTTT. Its translation: CASSLTTGGGNQPQHF. The rearrangement uses TRBV18 and TRBJ1-5; 10 bases agree with TRBD1. Germline lookup yields CDR1 KGHSH and CDR2 LQKENI. V lost 4 bases to trimming and J lost 2 bases; unmatched junction nucleotides: 5. This CDR3 region has 16 residues.

The CDR3 nucleotides read TGCAGCGTTGTTAGGGGCGAGGGGGCGGGGGATACGCAGTATTTT. Translated, it gives CSVVRGEGAGDTQYF. This chain connects TRBV29-1 to TRBJ2-3; perhaps TRBD1 as D (7 bases). Germline lookup yields CDR1 SQVTM and CDR2 ANQGSEA. The CDR3 runs to 15 residues. V was pared by 4 bases and J by 6 bases, with 20 bases between.

This clonotype was counted ten times or more. The CDR3 loop reads CSVVSGVGAGELFF. The CDR3 nucleotides are TGCAGCGTTGTTTCGGGAGTAGGTGCGGGTGAGCTGTTTTTT. This sequence joins TRBV29-1 and TRBJ2-2; TRBD2 is a possible D gene (6 bases). Trimming removed 4 bases from V and 11 bases from J, with 20 bases in between. This CDR3 comprises 14 residues. Per germline, CDR1 SQVTM and CDR2 ANQGSEA.

Regarding this clonotype: One end of the junction fails to match germline, which may point to a read error. The chain joins TRBV2 to TRBJ1-2; the D is unclear. Germline assignment: CDR1 SNHLY and CDR2 FYNNEI. The CDR3 length is 13 residues. This CDR3 reads CACRSYANYGYTF. CDR3 DNA: TGTGCCTGCAGGAGTTACGCTAACTATGGCTACACCTTC.

This clonotype showed up just a few times. J is TRBJ2-7 and V is TRBV27, with TRBD1 matching over 10 bases. This CDR3 region has 16 residues. The trim removed 5 bases at V and 2 bases at J, leaving 9 bases unmatched. Looked up from germline, CDR1 is MNHEY and CDR2 is SMNVEV (reference sequence). In DNA form, the CDR3 reads TGTGCCAGCAGTAGATCCCCCGGGACAGGGGCCTACGAGCAGTACTTC. Translation gives CASSRSPGTGAYEQYF.